What follows is one T cell receptor (beta chain) and its context. The antigen is not known. This entry is derived from a study of OX40 agonist ivuxolimab in advanced cancers. Background on the study: Patients were infused with ivuxolimab every 2 weeks at 0.01 to 10 mg/kg. Findings of the study overall: Specificity for antigen went undetermined in the expanded peripheral T cells. CD4+ and CD8+ blood T cells expanded clonally by week 6 at 0.1 to 3.0 mg/kg.

The data were produced by immunoSEQ multiplex PCR, yet TCRdb's version contains in-frame clones alone and is incomplete. Of under 80,000 clones in the sample, around 90% were seen once. Individuals having autoimmune disease history or systemic immunosuppression were not enrolled. There are 13 residues in the CDR3. Deletions cut 4 bases from V and 5 bases from J, with 14 bases between. Looked up from germline, CDR1 is SQVTM and CDR2 is ANQGSEA. This TCR came from an adult with an advanced solid tumor such as melanoma, head and neck, liver or kidney cancer. The sequenced sample was CD4+ or CD8+ T cells sorted from blood, obtained in a trial of the OX40 agonist ivuxolimab. The chain combines TRBV29-1 with TRBJ1-1, with D maybe TRBD1 (6 bases). The CDR3 loop is CSVVMGAGTEAFF. The CDR3 bases are TGCAGCGTTGTTATGGGGGCAGGGACTGAAGCTTTCTTT.